In this sample, the clone carrying this T cell receptor beta chain turned up a few times. Time point denoted: newly diagnosed GD, antithyroid drugs for less than 3 months. PBMCs provided the RNA from which the TCR library was made. HTBI primers from iRepertoire and Arm-PCR of CDR3 regions yielded the TCR beta libraries. Each CDR3 protein gets one entry after TCRdb re-called the multiplex PCR reads with MiXCR. The repertoire holds some 460,000 distinct CDR3 sequences, 15% to 20% seen once, with 10% to 15% in the top ten. V shed 0 bases and J shed 5 bases, with 5 bases lying between them. This CDR3 region has 13 residues. CDR1 is LGHNA and CDR2 is YNFKEQ in the germline V gene. This record belongs to a study of regulatory T cells in long-lasting Graves disease. These same records also appear under a second study, on T cells in Graves' hyperthyroidism and ophthalmopathy. According to that study: HTBI primers drove first-round RT-PCR of the TCR CDR3.

This clonotype was obtained from a man in his forties or fifties with Graves disease. The material sequenced was peripheral blood mononuclear cells (PBMCs), taken at new diagnosis, from a patient treated with antithyroid drugs. The V gene is TRBV4-2, the J gene TRBJ2-1, with D maybe TRBD1 (5 bases). DNA of the CDR3: TGTGCCAGCAGCCAAGAGACAGACAATGAGCAGTTCTTC. It encodes CASSQETDNEQFF.